The clone carrying this TCR beta chain was seen more than once but under ten times. The data were obtained in a study of T cells in Graves' hyperthyroidism and ophthalmopathy. The germline gives CDR1 KGHDR, CDR2 SFDVKD. Germline trimming cut 3 bases from V and 8 bases from J; bases unmatched to any gene: 9. The CDR3 runs to 17 residues. The CDR3 regions of TCR beta were amplified from RNA transcripts. First-round RT-PCR targeting the TCR CDR3 was performed with the HTBI primer set. TCRdb re-analysed the multiplex PCR reads in MiXCR, keeping a single row per CDR3 protein. The sample includes about 570,000 distinct CDR3 sequences, just over 45% seen only once; the top ten take under 20%.

The source of this sequence is an adult woman with Graves' disease, either hyperthyroidism or ophthalmopathy (not recorded which). Sample: peripheral blood or thyroid tissue (not recorded which). The chain has TRBV24-1 and TRBJ2-1; 13 nucleotides align to TRBD2. The CDR3 spells CATSDPPTSGRNDEQFF. The CDR3 DNA is TGTGCCACCAGTGATCCTCCGACTAGCGGGAGGAACGATGAGCAGTTCTTC.